This T cell receptor (beta chain) was identified during a study of OX40 agonist ivuxolimab in advanced cancers. Assay used: immunoSEQ multiplex PCR; TCRdb lists only in-frame clones, some missing. The repertoire includes roughly 74,000 clones, 94% of them detected once, and about 20% sits in the top ten. Trimming removed 6 bases from V and 3 bases from J; junction bases left unmatched: 7. The CDR3 spans 15 residues. Per germline, CDR1 MDHEN and CDR2 SYDVKM. The V and J genes are TRBV28 and TRBJ2-5; 10 positions agree with TRBD2. The source was CD4+ or CD8+ T cells sorted from blood, collected in a trial of the OX40 agonist ivuxolimab. This clonotype originated in an adult with an advanced solid tumor such as melanoma, head and neck, liver or kidney cancer. The CDR3 here is CASSLLGLAEETQYF. DNA of the CDR3: TGTGCCAGCAGCCTCCTCGGACTAGCGGAAGAGACCCAGTACTTC.